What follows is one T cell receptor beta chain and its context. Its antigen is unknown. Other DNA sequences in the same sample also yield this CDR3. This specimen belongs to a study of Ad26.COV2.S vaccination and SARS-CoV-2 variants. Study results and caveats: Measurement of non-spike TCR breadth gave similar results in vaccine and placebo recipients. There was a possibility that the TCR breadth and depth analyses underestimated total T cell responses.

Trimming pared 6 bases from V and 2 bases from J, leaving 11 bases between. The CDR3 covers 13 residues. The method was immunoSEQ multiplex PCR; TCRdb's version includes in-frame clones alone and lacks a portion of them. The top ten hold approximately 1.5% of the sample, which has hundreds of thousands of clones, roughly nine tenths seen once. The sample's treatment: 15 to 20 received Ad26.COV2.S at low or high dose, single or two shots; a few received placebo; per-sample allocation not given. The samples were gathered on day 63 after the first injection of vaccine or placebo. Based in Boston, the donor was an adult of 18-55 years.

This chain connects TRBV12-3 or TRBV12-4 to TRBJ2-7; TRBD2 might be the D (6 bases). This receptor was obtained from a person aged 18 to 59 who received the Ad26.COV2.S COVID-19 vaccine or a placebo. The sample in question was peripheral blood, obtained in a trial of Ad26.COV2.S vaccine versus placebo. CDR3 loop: CASSLGGPYEQYF. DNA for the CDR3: TGTGCCAGCAGCCTTGGAGGGCCCTACGAGCAGTACTTC.